Each of the 4 T cell receptor beta chains below was sequenced from the same sample in a study of cytomegalovirus exposure and HLA in healthy donors. A multiplex PCR was run with 60 Vbeta primers and 13 Jbeta primers. Using immunoSEQ multiplex PCR, the repertoire was profiled, and TCRdb retains in-frame clones only, with some absent. The data show 85,000 to 110,000 clones, 60% to 85% seen once. The source material was PBMCs. Receptor source: a man aged 50 or older in good health and CMV-seropositive.

This clone was seen a few times. The V and J genes are TRBV28 and TRBJ2-7, with TRBD1 as a possible D gene (6 bases). CDR1 and CDR2 from the germline V gene are MDHEN and SYDVKM. V shed 5 bases and J shed 4 bases, with 15 bases lying between them. This CDR3 is 14 amino acids long. CDR3 nucleotide sequence: TGTGCCAGCAGTGAACAGGGTACGACGTACGAGCAGTACTTC. Translation gives CASSEQGTTYEQYF.

The chain links TRBV7-6 to TRBJ2-7; 11 positions match TRBD2. Per the germline V gene, CDR1 is SGHVS and CDR2 is FNYEAQ. Trimming removed 5 bases from V and 0 bases from J; junction bases left unmatched: 3. The CDR3 extends over 15 amino acids. The DNA of the CDR3 is TGTGCCAGCAGCGCCACTAGCGGGAGCTCCTACGAGCAGTACTTC. It translates to CASSATSGSSYEQYF.

The chain couples TRBV28 to TRBJ2-5; D possibly corresponds to TRBD2 (7 bases). CDR1 and CDR2 from the germline V gene are MDHEN and SYDVKM. V was trimmed by 4 bases and J by 0 bases, leaving 15 bases between them. This CDR3 comprises 16 residues. The CDR3 nucleotides are TGTGCCAGCAGTTCCAGGGGAGGGGTATACCAAGAGACCCAGTACTTC. Translating gives CASSSRGGVYQETQYF.

J is TRBJ2-3 and V is TRBV5-4; the match to TRBD2 covers 10 bases. The length of the CDR3 is 16 residues. CDR1 is SGHNT, CDR2 YYREEE, per germline (reference sequence). J gave up 0 bases and V 4 bases, and 5 bases lay outside the gene matches. The CDR3: CASSKVAGGSTDTQYF. The CDR3 nucleotides are TGTGCCAGCAGCAAAGTAGCGGGGGGCAGCACAGATACGCAGTATTTT.